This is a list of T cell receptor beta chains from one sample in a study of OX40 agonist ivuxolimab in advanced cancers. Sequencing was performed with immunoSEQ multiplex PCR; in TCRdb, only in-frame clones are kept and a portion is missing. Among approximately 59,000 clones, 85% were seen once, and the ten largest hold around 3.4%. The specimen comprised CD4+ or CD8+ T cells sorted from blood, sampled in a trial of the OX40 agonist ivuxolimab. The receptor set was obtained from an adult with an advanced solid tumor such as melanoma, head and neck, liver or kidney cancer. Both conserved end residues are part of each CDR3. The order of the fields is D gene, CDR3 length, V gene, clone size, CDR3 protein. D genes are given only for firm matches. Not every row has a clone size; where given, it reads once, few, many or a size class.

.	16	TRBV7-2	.	CASSLKTGPHWDTQYF
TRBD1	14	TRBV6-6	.	CASRLPGQSYEQYF
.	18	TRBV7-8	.	CASSFFSVRRLRGETQYF
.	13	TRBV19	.	CATWDTYTGELFF
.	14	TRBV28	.	CASSGLSGNSPLHF
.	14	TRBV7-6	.	CASSLSDSSYEQYF
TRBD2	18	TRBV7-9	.	CASSFYLGLAGVGNEQFF
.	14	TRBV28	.	CASSSHSGQETQYF
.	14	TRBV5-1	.	CASRVRGEGYEQYF
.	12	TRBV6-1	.	CAGKGPGQPQHF
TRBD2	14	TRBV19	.	CASSWGGGEYEQYF
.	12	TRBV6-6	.	CASSLLGYEQYF
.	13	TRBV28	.	CASSSPDGYEQYF
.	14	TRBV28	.	CASSSQLATYEQYF
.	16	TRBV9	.	CASSPSVVSGKETQYF
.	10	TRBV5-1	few	CASGQETQYF
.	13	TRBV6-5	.	CASSRTVNYGYTF
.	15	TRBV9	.	CASSAQGTVNTEAFF
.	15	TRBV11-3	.	CASSRPGRGLPEAFF
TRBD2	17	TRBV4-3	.	CASSQDAAGSSYNEQFF
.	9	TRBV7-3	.	CASKHEQYF
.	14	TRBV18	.	CASSPPMRGDTQYF
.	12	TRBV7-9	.	CASSPASGEQYF
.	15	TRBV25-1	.	CASSGWGDSNQPQHF
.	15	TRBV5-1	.	CASSLNGAFSYEQYF
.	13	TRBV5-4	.	CASSPSSSYEQYF
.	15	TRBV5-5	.	CASSLDSASYNEQFF
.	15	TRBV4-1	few	CASSQQPGQVQPQHF
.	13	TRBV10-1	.	CASSESGATEAFF
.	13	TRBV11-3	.	CASSHLGPDTQYF
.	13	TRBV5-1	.	CASSPGEGTGYTF
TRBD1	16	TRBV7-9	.	CASSSETGRAYNEQFF
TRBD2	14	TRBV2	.	CASSRLAGVGEQYF
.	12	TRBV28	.	CASSFPEGTQYF
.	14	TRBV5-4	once	CASSEKKGIIEQYF
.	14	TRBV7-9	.	CASSATDSNQPQHF
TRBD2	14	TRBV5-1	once	CASSTNAGTSEQYF
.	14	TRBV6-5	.	CASSYGNEGETQYF
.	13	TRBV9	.	CASSAAGRGELFF
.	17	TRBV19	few	CASTSRQALSGANVLTF
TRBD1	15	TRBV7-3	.	CASSLQGVGNTEAFF
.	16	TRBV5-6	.	CASSPRYREEGYEQYF
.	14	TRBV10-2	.	CASSEGSVNTEAFF
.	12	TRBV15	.	CATSRGGYGYTF
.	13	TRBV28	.	CASSLVEAGELFF
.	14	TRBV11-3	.	CASSDPHRADTQYF
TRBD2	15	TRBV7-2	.	CASRKLAGGFNEQFF
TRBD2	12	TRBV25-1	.	CASGPSGYEQYF
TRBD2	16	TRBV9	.	CASSVTTSLVQETQYF
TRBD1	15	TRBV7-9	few	CASSSYGTATYEQYF
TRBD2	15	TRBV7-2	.	CASSLRSSGTHEQYF
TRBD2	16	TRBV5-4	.	CASSAGTSGSSYEQYF
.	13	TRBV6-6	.	CATVGRSSYEQYF